These 11 T cell receptor beta chains were sequenced from one sample in a study of OX40 agonist ivuxolimab in advanced cancers. Sequencing used immunoSEQ multiplex PCR; TCRdb keeps in-frame clones, though not all of them. The table lists roughly 72,000 clones, 85% to 90% of them singletons, with around 10% in the top ten. The sequenced sample was CD4+ or CD8+ T cells sorted from blood, obtained in a trial of the OX40 agonist ivuxolimab. These TCRs come from an adult with an advanced solid tumor such as melanoma, head and neck, liver or kidney cancer.

The CDR3, as DNA: TGTGCCAGCAGCGCCATACAGGGTAGCATAGTCTATGGCTACACCTTC. It is translated as CASSAIQGSIVYGYTF. This sequence joins TRBV7-6 and TRBJ1-2; D possibly corresponds to TRBD1 (6 bases). V was pared by 5 bases and J by 4 bases, with 20 bases between. The CDR3 is 16 residues long. The germline V gene encodes CDR1 SGHVS and CDR2 FNYEAQ. Together with reference TRBV7-6 and TRBJ1-2, the CDR3 gives the full variable domain: GAGVSQSPRYKVTKRGQDVALRCDPISGHVSLYWYRQALGQGPEFLTYFNYEAQQDKSGLPNDRFSAERPEGSISTLTIQRTEQRDSAMYRCASSAIQGSIVYGYTFGSGTRLTVV.

This chain uses TRBV6-5 with TRBJ2-7; D is perhaps TRBD1 or TRBD2 (5 bases each). CDR1 and CDR2 (germline): MNHEY, SVGAGI. The V end lost 8 bases, the J end lost 2 bases, and 7 bases lay between the germline ends. CDR3 length: 11 residues. As DNA, the CDR3 is TGTGCCAGCCAGGGACCCTACGAGCAGTACTTC. Amino acids: CASQGPYEQYF.

The chain joins TRBV10-2 to TRBJ2-7; TRBD2 might be the D (5 bases). V was pared by 7 bases and J by 3 bases, with 16 bases between. The germline CDR1 and CDR2 sequences are WSHSY and SAAADI. This CDR3 is built from 14 residues. This CDR3 reads CASTERGTDYEQYF. CDR3 DNA: TGCGCCAGCACGGAACGGGGAACAGACTACGAGCAGTACTTC.

This clone was observed a single time. This rearrangement joins TRBV10-3 to TRBJ2-5; D not certain. Germline CDR1 and CDR2: ENHRY and SYGVKD. The ends were cut back, 0 bases at V and 4 bases at J, with 9 bases in the middle. This CDR3 comprises 14 residues. CDR3 region: CAISESYGLETQYF. CDR3 coding DNA: TGTGCCATCAGTGAGTCGTACGGGCTAGAGACCCAGTACTTC.

The chain recombines TRBV4-2 with TRBJ1-1; D uncertain. The CDR3 spans 14 residues. Looked up from germline, CDR1 is LGHNA and CDR2 is YNFKEQ. Trimming removed 4 bases from V and 1 base from J, with 10 bases in between. The CDR3: CASSPFAGNTEAFF. The CDR3 DNA is TGTGCCAGCAGCCCTTTCGCAGGGAACACTGAAGCTTTCTTT.

J is TRBJ1-1 and V is TRBV19; D is unclear. Germline values: CDR1 LNHDA, CDR2 SQIVND (reference sequence). The CDR3 consists of 14 residues. V dropped 3 bases and J dropped 3 bases, with 11 bases sitting between them. DNA for the CDR3: TGTGCCAGTAGTATGATGGGAGGATACACTGAAGCTTTCTTT. Translation gives CASSMMGGYTEAFF.

The chain is built from TRBV28 and TRBJ2-5; maybe TRBD2 (6 bases). This CDR3 contains 15 residues. CDR1 and CDR2 (germline): MDHEN, SYDVKM. Between the trimmed V and J ends, which lost 2 bases and 1 base, there was a span of 11 bases. DNA of the CDR3: TGTGCCAGCAGTTTAGCCGGAGCGGGCCAAGAGACCCAGTACTTC. It is translated as CASSLAGAGQETQYF.

This chain links TRBV18 with TRBJ2-7; D is ambiguous. The ends were cut back, 0 bases at V and 6 bases at J, with 9 bases in the middle. Germline V gives CDR1 KGHSH, CDR2 LQKENI. The CDR3 length is 13 residues. This CDR3 reads CASSPPSVSEQYF. The CDR3 region has the DNA TGTGCCAGCTCACCACCATCCGTGAGCGAGCAGTACTTC.

This chain connects TRBV5-1 to TRBJ2-7, with D possibly being TRBD2 (5 bases). The J call may be faulty, since TRBJ2-5 better matches the DNA end. From germline, CDR1 is SGHRS and CDR2 YFSETQ. This CDR3 is 12 amino acids long. CDR3 coding DNA: TGCGCCAGCAGCCTGGAGGACCAGACCCAGTACTTC. It is translated as CASSLEDQTQYF.

V usage is TRBV2 and J usage is TRBJ2-3; D possibly corresponds to TRBD2 (6 bases). The CDR3 spans 15 residues. Per germline, CDR1 SNHLY and CDR2 FYNNEI. The ends were cut back, 1 base at V and 8 bases at J, with 16 bases in the middle. CDR3: CASSEGRGLSTTQYF. As DNA, the CDR3 is TGTGCCAGCAGTGAAGGGAGGGGCCTGAGTACTACGCAGTATTTT. The variable domain in full, completed from reference TRBV2 and TRBJ2-3, reads EPEVTQTPSHQVTQMGQEVILRCVPISNHLYFYWYRQILGQKVEFLVSFYNNEISEKSEIFDDQFSVERPDGSNFTLKIRSTKLEDSAMYFCASSEGRGLSTTQYFGPGTRLTVL.

V and J are TRBV29-1 and TRBJ1-1; possibly TRBD1 for D (6 bases). Germline loops: CDR1 SQVTM, CDR2 ANQGSEA. Trimming pared 3 bases from V and 9 bases from J, leaving 14 bases between. This CDR3 has 12 residues. The DNA for the CDR3 is TGCAGCGTTGAGGGGCAGGGGTACAAAGCTTTCTTT. Protein: CSVEGQGYKAFF.